Below are 5 T cell receptor beta chains sequenced from a single sample in a study of OX40 agonist ivuxolimab in advanced cancers. To prepare the library, the immunoSEQ multiplex PCR assay was applied. Entries here come from immuneACCESS through TCRdb and include only in-frame sequences with V and J called. Some clones fail to appear in such tables; in the studies checked, an unresolved V gene covers under half of the shortfall, and the cause of the remainder is unknown. For this sample there are about 46,000 clones; around 89% appear just once. The ten largest clones capture approximately 12% of the sample. The sequences come from CD4+ or CD8+ T cells sorted from blood, collected in a trial of the OX40 agonist ivuxolimab. The receptors come from an adult with an advanced solid tumor such as melanoma, head and neck, liver or kidney cancer.

The chain uses TRBV28 and TRBJ2-7; the D is unclear. CDR1 and CDR2 from the germline V gene are MDHEN and SYDVKM. Trimming removed 8 bases at V and 2 bases at J, with 16 bases between. This CDR3 is 14 amino acids long. This CDR3 reads CASRQQTLTYEQYF. The DNA for the CDR3 is TGTGCCAGCCGTCAGCAGACGTTAACCTACGAGCAGTACTTC.

This clone was found once. The J gene is TRBJ2-3, the V gene TRBV7-8; 9 bases are shared with TRBD2. Germline assignment: CDR1 SGHVS and CDR2 FQNEAQ. With V trimmed by 1 base and J by 2 bases, 4 bases remained unmatched. The CDR3 loop spans 16 amino acids. CDR3: CASSLDSGRVTDTQYF. CDR3 DNA sequence: TGTGCCAGCAGCTTAGATAGCGGGAGAGTCACAGATACGCAGTATTTT.

The rearrangement joins TRBV6-6 to TRBJ2-7; 7 nucleotides agree with TRBD1. This CDR3 contains 15 residues. V lost 8 bases, J lost 4 bases, and 14 bases stayed unmatched. Per germline, CDR1 MNHNY and CDR2 SVGAGI (reference sequence). CDR3 region: CASRQGRVERYEQYF. Here the CDR3 DNA reads TGTGCCAGCCGACAGGGCCGGGTGGAGAGATACGAGCAGTACTTC.

V gene TRBV5-6 combines with J gene TRBJ2-3; D possibly corresponds to TRBD2 (6 bases). V lost 10 bases, J lost 10 bases, and 25 bases lay in between. CDR1 is SGHDT, CDR2 YYEEEE, per germline. This CDR3 has 14 amino acids. CDR3 amino acids: CAFQWGTGGEAQYF. CDR3 DNA sequence: TGTGCCTTCCAGTGGGGAACCGGGGGAGAGGCGCAGTATTTT. The whole variable domain, filled in from reference TRBV5-6 and TRBJ2-3, reads DAGVTQSPTHLIKTRGQQVTLRCSPKSGHDTVSWYQQALGQGPQFIFQYYEEEERQRGNFPDRFSGHQFPNYSSELNVNALLLGDSALYLCAFQWGTGGEAQYFGPGTRLTVL.

This sequence joins TRBV28 and TRBJ2-7; D is unresolved. The CDR3 covers 11 residues. CDR1 is MDHEN and CDR2 is SYDVKM in the germline V gene. V lost 5 bases to trimming and J lost 3 bases, with 5 bases between them. In nucleotides, the CDR3 is TGTGCCAGCAGTCAATACTACGAGCAGTACTTC. Amino acids: CASSQYYEQYF.